This TCR beta chain came from a study of T cell clonotyping in hematopoietic cell transplantation. General study findings and limits: CD4 and CD8 repertoire contributions could not be separated without sorting. Higher Inverse Simpson Index values in graft donor and pretransplant recipient predicted broader posttransplant TCR diversity. Pathologically expanded recipient clonotypes increased progressively from day 30 to day 180 as diversity fell.

The CDR3 length is 14 residues. V lost 5 bases and J lost 6, with 16 bases in between. The V gene's germline CDR1 is MNHEY and CDR2 SVGAGI. This clone was seen only a few times. Its antigen is not known. Assay used: immunoSEQ multiplex PCR; TCRdb lists only in-frame clones, some missing. The profile covers around 15,000 clones, with approximately 60% appearing a single time and about 11% taken by the ten largest. Blood collection times were about day -28 and days 30, 100, 180 posttransplant. V gene TRBV6-5 combines with J gene TRBJ1-1; D ambiguous. The sequencing used PBMCs, collected 30 days after allogeneic stem cell transplant. The receptor was isolated from a male patient in his forties or fifties who had an allogeneic stem cell transplant from an unrelated donor, so T cells may come from the graft donor. Some clones in this sample may be carry-over from other donors' samples. CDR3 sequence reads: CASSLDGLKAEAFF. As DNA, the CDR3 is TGTGCCAGCAGTCTCGACGGACTCAAGGCTGAAGCTTTCTTT.